The rows below give T cell receptor beta chains drawn from one sample of a study of vaccination effects on CD4 cells after COVID-19. Antigens for these TCRs are unknown. Only in-frame clones appear in the TCRdb table, and some are missing; sequencing was by immunoSEQ multiplex PCR. The data hold about 65,000 clones, with roughly three quarters observed a single time. The sample was CD4+ T cells from PBMCs cultured with HCoV-NL63 spike peptides, taken before COVID-19 vaccination. The receptor source for this set is a human donor who received a COVID-19 vaccine. Both conserved end residues are part of each CDR3.

len | v_gene | CDR3aa
14 | TRBV6-5 | CASRKDREFRGYTF
14 | TRBV4-1 | CASSQVGNYNEQFF
11 | TRBV21-1 | CASSTWAEAFF
18 | TRBV7-6 | CASSLRVEGQGAYQPQHF
15 | TRBV6-5 | CASSYFGSSHYGYTF
18 | TRBV27 | CASSPINRGGDGNQPQHF
18 | TRBV3-1/TRBV3-2 | CASSQSNIGLSSGNTIYF
14 | TRBV5-1 | CASSTGTGSTEAFF
13 | TRBV4-1 | CASSQDLQGAQYF
14 | TRBV28 | CASSPSGSFNEQFF
14 | TRBV27 | CASSLRGSNQPQHF
12 | TRBV30 | CARDERNYGYTF
17 | TRBV24-1 | CATSDPGTGVDTGELFF
15 | TRBV10-1 | CASQIGILAKNIQYF
15 | TRBV11-2 | CASSLDQGASGELFF
19 | TRBV6-1 | CASSEAFYPTPGPSETQYF
15 | TRBV28 | CASSLGATGDGELFF
13 | TRBV19 | CASSIIADTEAFF
15 | TRBV6-5 | CASNSGTSGGGEQFF
14 | TRBV7-2 | CASSFGGVIDEQFF
14 | TRBV4-3 | CASSQDPYSTEAFF
14 | TRBV7-3 | CASSLHSGKTEAFF
21 | TRBV6-2/TRBV6-3 | CASSFSRYRRGPEPNTGELFF
12 | TRBV14 | CASSRQNEKLFF
18 | TRBV3-1/TRBV3-2 | CASSQRGLAGGQYNEQFF
13 | TRBV5-1 | CASSMGGTDTQYF
16 | TRBV5-1 | CASNPGQGSFQETQYF
15 | TRBV24-1 | CATSDQGKPNQPQHF
15 | TRBV4-2 | CATNEGTGANQPQHF
14 | TRBV7-2 | CASSKQGTNQPQHF
16 | TRBV5-5 | CASSLSETGGNTEAFF
16 | TRBV4-1 | CASSQSSGTGNYGYTF
13 | TRBV10-3 | CAIGASGNQPQHF
14 | TRBV5-5 | CASTLWIMNTEAFF
12 | TRBV5-1 | CASSLNTGELFF
12 | TRBV28 | CASSETGNGYTF
11 | TRBV10-3 | CAISGNGELFF
16 | TRBV9 | CASSVGSAASGNTIYF
15 | TRBV18 | CASSPSTNRGTEAFF
15 | TRBV21-1 | CASIRRRGSKETQYF
16 | TRBV9 | CASSPTLAGGTGELFF
14 | TRBV6-5 | CASRRGRGNQPQHF
14 | TRBV7-2 | CASSLAGFGETQYF
17 | TRBV5-8 | CASSLSASGKQPDTQYF
13 | TRBV2 | CASSRAGNTEAFF
15 | TRBV6-5 | CASSYEERNNSPLHF
14 | TRBV7-3 | CASSMGRNTDTQYF
16 | TRBV5-1 | CASSFLAGTLYNEQFF
16 | TRBV28 | CASRARGSSYNSPLHF